This T cell receptor beta chain was captured by sequencing in a study of T cells in Graves' hyperthyroidism and ophthalmopathy. Notes on the study in general: Ophthalmopathy got predicted by the model a median approximately 6 months before its onset.

This clonotype was seen only a few times. The antigen remains undetermined. TCR beta CDR3 sequences were amplified from RNA transcripts. During a first-round RT-PCR of the TCR CDR3, the HTBI primer set was used. One entry per CDR3 protein results from TCRdb running MiXCR on the multiplex PCR reads. The sample has 500,000 to 800,000 distinct CDR3 sequences, about 14% seen once. In germline, CDR1 is DFQATT, CDR2 SNEGSKA (reference sequence). V shed 6 bases and J shed 2 bases, with 8 bases lying between them. The length of the CDR3 is 13 residues. This receptor was obtained from a woman between 45 and 65 years old with Graves' ophthalmopathy. The chain recombines TRBV20-1 with TRBJ2-6; no firm D call. The sample comprised blood. The CDR3 here is CSAIEPGANVLTF. In DNA form, the CDR3 reads TGCAGTGCCATTGAACCTGGGGCCAACGTCCTGACTTTC.